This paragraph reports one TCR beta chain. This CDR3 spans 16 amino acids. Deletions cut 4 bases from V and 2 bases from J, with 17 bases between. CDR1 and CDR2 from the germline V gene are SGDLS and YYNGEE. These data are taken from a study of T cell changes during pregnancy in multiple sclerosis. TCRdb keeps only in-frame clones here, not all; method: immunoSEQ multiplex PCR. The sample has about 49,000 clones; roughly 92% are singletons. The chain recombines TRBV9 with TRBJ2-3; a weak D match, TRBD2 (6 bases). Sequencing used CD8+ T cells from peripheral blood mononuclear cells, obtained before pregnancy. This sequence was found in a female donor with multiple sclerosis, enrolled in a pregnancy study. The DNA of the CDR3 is TGTGCCAGCAGCCCGACTAGTATGTTTCCCACAGATACGCAGTATTTT. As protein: CASSPTSMFPTDTQYF.